This T cell receptor (beta chain) was sequenced in a study of shared clonotypes between healthy human individuals. V was pared by 0 bases and J by 8 bases, with 11 bases between. CDR3 size: 14 residues. Germline V gene data show CDR1 as SGHDT and CDR2 as YYEEEE. Study-wide results and limits: With a handful of donors compared, approximately 5.5% of naive CD4 clonotypes were shared.

Concerning this clone itself: Its antigen is undetermined.

Both subsets, CD45RA+ naive and CD45RA-negative memory, were split from the CD4+ cells. Generated by immunoSEQ multiplex PCR, the TCRdb table keeps only in-frame clones and is missing some. The sample carries nearly 1,000,000 clones, approximately 76% recorded once. The genes are TRBV5-6 and TRBJ1-4; TRBD1 is a possible D gene (6 bases). The material sequenced was memory CD4+ T cells sorted from blood. Subset specified: CD45RA-negative fraction. The source of this sequence is a man younger than 30 in good health. The CDR3 DNA reads TGTGCCAGCAGCTTGGACAGGGTGGGGGAAAAACTGTTTTTT. The encoded protein is CASSLDRVGEKLFF.